This T cell receptor beta chain originates from a study of cytomegalovirus exposure and HLA in healthy donors. The table lists this clone with a few counts. The CDR3 contains 15 residues. Germline lookup yields CDR1 SGHAT and CDR2 FQNNGV. V lost 1 base, J lost 1 base, and 9 bases lay in between. Vbeta (60) and Jbeta (13) primers were used in the PCR. The assay was immunoSEQ multiplex PCR, and TCRdb's table has in-frame clones only and misses some. Of some 120,000 clones in the sample, around 78% are singletons; the top ten hold roughly 3.5%. The sequence was collected from a man aged 40-55 years in good health and CMV-seronegative. Source material: PBMCs. The chain is built from TRBV11-2 and TRBJ2-3, with a weak D call TRBD1 (5 bases). The CDR3 DNA follows: TGTGCCAGCAGCTTAGGGGGCCCTCGCACAGATACGCAGTATTTT. Translation gives CASSLGGPRTDTQYF.